One T cell receptor (beta chain) is described in this entry. Authors' analysis steps: How many nucleated cells were present was estimated from reference gene primer amplification. Here immunoSEQ multiplex PCR was the method, and the copy in TCRdb shows in-frame clones only, minus some. D and trimming come from the DNA, and the V and J calls and clone size come from that table. The table shows approximately 96,000 clones, with 90% occurring only once. The J segment lost 8 bases and the V segment lost 6 bases, leaving 12 bases of the junction unmatched. The germline gives CDR1 SNHLY, CDR2 FYNNEI. The CDR3 runs 15 residues. The source of the sample is a study of blood T cell repertoires in COVID-19. Across the study: Both acute and convalescent COVID-19 samples were obtained from the United States, Italy and Spain. In each case, the material was cDNA or gDNA derived from T cells, B-cell-depleted T cells, or PBMCs.

This rearrangement joins TRBV2 to TRBJ1-4; TRBD1 matches 7 bases. The specimen was peripheral blood. This clonotype was sampled from a man aged 60 to 69 with acute or convalescent COVID-19. CDR3 in DNA: TGTGCCAGCAGCTTTTCCGGGACAGTGAGGGAAAAACTGTTTTTT. The encoded protein is CASSFSGTVREKLFF.